The text below deals with one TCR beta chain. Antigen specificity is unknown. TCRdb's copy holds only in-frame clones and misses some; the assay was immunoSEQ multiplex PCR. The sample yields 110,000 or so clones, around 88% seen once. CDR3 length equals 13 residues. Germline-derived CDR1 and CDR2 are SQVTM and ANQGSEA. Trimming left V 4 bases short and J 3 bases short, with 11 bases between. The sample originates from a study of T cell responses to AZD1222 COVID-19 vaccine. Regarding the study as a whole: Spike regions recognized by vaccine-associated CD4 TCRs spanned the protein, led by 160-218 and 743-854. Clonal diversity may have been underestimated, and the donors were mostly white British, with more females than males.

Sequenced material: peripheral blood, taken 28 days after the second AZD1222 dose. J is TRBJ2-3 and V is TRBV29-1, with D possibly matching TRBD2 (7 bases). This receptor was identified in an adult who received the AZD1222 COVID-19 vaccine. The chain's CDR3 is CSVGGGGTDTQYF. CDR3 in DNA: TGCAGCGTTGGAGGGGGGGGAACAGATACGCAGTATTTT.